The 23 T cell receptor beta chains presented below share a single source sample, sequenced in a study of blood T cell repertoires in COVID-19. Here immunoSEQ multiplex PCR was the method, and the copy in TCRdb shows in-frame clones only, minus some. The data show 130,000 to 150,000 clones, roughly 83% seen once. The sample consisted of peripheral blood. These receptors were obtained from a woman older than 75 with acute or convalescent COVID-19.

The chain couples TRBV28 to TRBJ2-1; TRBD1 aligns across 8 bases. CDR3 length: 16 residues. CDR1 and CDR2 from the germline V gene are MDHEN and SYDVKM. V trimming: 5 bases; J trimming: 6 bases; junction bases outside the gene matches: 12. The CDR3, as DNA: TGTGCCAGCAGTCATCGGCGACAGGGGACGAGCAATGAGCAGTTCTTC. Translating it yields CASSHRRQGTSNEQFF.

The V gene is TRBV19, the J gene TRBJ2-5; TRBD1 matches 9 bases. This CDR3 is 15 amino acids long. In germline, CDR1 is LNHDA, CDR2 SQIVND (reference sequence). V shed 7 bases and J 4 bases; nucleotides not matched to a gene: 10. Here the CDR3 reads CASMAGTGLRETQYF. For the CDR3, the DNA is TGTGCCAGTATGGCCGGGACAGGGTTAAGAGAGACCCAGTACTTC.

This clone was recorded only once. This chain uses TRBV2 with TRBJ1-1, with 7 nucleotides matching TRBD1. CDR1 is SNHLY and CDR2 is FYNNEI in the germline V gene. The CDR3 is made up of 18 amino acids. With 4 bases clipped from V and 2 bases from J, the junction kept 16 bases outside the gene matches. CDR3 in amino acids: CASSAPRGSGGLNTEAFF. The DNA for the CDR3 is TGTGCCAGCAGTGCTCCCCGTGGGTCAGGGGGGTTAAACACTGAAGCTTTCTTT.

V usage is TRBV30 and J usage is TRBJ2-1; D may be TRBD2 (6 bases). CDR1 is GTSNPN and CDR2 is SVGIG in the germline V gene (reference sequence). The CDR3 loop spans 14 amino acids. V dropped 3 bases and J dropped 0 bases, with 9 bases sitting between them. The chain's CDR3 is CAWRSGSSYNEQFF. In DNA, the CDR3 is TGTGCCTGGAGGTCCGGGAGCTCCTACAATGAGCAGTTCTTC.

The V call is TRBV18, the J call TRBJ1-1, with 7 bases that match TRBD1. The V and J ends lost 3 bases and 5 bases, in that order; junction bases with no gene match: 6. The CDR3 has 14 residues. Germline lookup yields CDR1 KGHSH and CDR2 LQKENI. The CDR3, as DNA: TGTGCCAGCTCACCTACAGGGGAGAATACTGAAGCTTTCTTT. This translates into CASSPTGENTEAFF.

V gene TRBV2 combines with J gene TRBJ2-3; possible D gene TRBD2, 5 bases. The ends were cut back, 7 bases at V and 4 bases at J, with 18 bases in the middle. The CDR3 has 15 residues. Germline-derived CDR1 and CDR2 are SNHLY and FYNNEI. CDR3 DNA sequence: TGTGCCAGCACCGTGGGTCCCCCGGGGTCAGATACGCAGTATTTT. Encoded protein: CASTVGPPGSDTQYF. Variable domain in full (rest from reference TRBV2 and TRBJ2-3): EPEVTQTPSHQVTQMGQEVILRCVPISNHLYFYWYRQILGQKVEFLVSFYNNEISEKSEIFDDQFSVERPDGSNFTLKIRSTKLEDSAMYFCASTVGPPGSDTQYFGPGTRLTVL.

A few counts support this clone. The chain uses TRBV27 and TRBJ1-5; D may be TRBD1 (6 bases). The CDR3 is 13 amino acids. The germline CDR1 and CDR2 sequences are MNHEY and SMNVEV (reference sequence). V lost 6 bases and J lost 1, with 7 bases in between. CDR3 protein: CASRGQSNQPQHF. The CDR3 coding sequence is TGTGCCAGCAGAGGACAGAGCAATCAGCCCCAGCATTTT.

The V and J genes are TRBV10-2 and TRBJ1-2; 7 positions match TRBD1. After removal of 6 bases from V and 6 bases from J, the junction contained 7 bases not matched to a gene. CDR1 and CDR2 from the germline V gene are WSHSY and SAAADI. The CDR3 contains 13 residues. CDR3 nucleotide sequence: TGCGCCAGCAGCGAGACAGGGCAACATGGCTACACCTTC. Translating gives CASSETGQHGYTF.

This rearrangement joins TRBV9 to TRBJ1-1; TRBD1 might be the D (6 bases). CDR1 is SGDLS and CDR2 is YYNGEE in the germline V gene. Trimming stripped 5 bases from V and 0 bases from J, with 11 bases between. There are 14 residues in the CDR3. CDR3 protein: CASRQGIMNTEAFF. The CDR3 DNA is TGTGCCAGCAGGCAGGGGATTATGAACACTGAAGCTTTCTTT.

This chain joins TRBV28 and TRBJ1-2; 8 bases line up with TRBD1. Per germline, CDR1 MDHEN and CDR2 SYDVKM. CDR3 size: 14 residues. Trimming removed 3 bases from V and 5 bases from J; junction bases left unmatched: 5. The CDR3 DNA sequence: TGTGCCAGCAGTTTGGGACAGGCGCTGTATGGCTACACCTTC. This encodes CASSLGQALYGYTF.

The chain combines TRBV7-9 with TRBJ1-6, with 7 bases aligning to TRBD1. From germline, CDR1 is SEHNR and CDR2 FQNEAQ (reference sequence). The V segment lost 3 bases and the J segment 10 bases; nucleotides outside the gene matches: 6. CDR3 length: 14 residues. CDR3 in DNA: TGTGCCAGCAGCTTCGGACAGGACAACTCACCCCTCCACTTT. Amino acids: CASSFGQDNSPLHF.

J is TRBJ1-3 and V is TRBV28; 7 nucleotides match TRBD1. CDR1 is MDHEN, CDR2 SYDVKM, per germline. V shed 4 bases and J 0 bases; nucleotides not matched to a gene: 6. The CDR3 has 16 amino acids. The CDR3 spells CASSSNPGGSGNTIYF. CDR3 nucleotides: TGTGCCAGCAGTTCCAACCCAGGGGGCTCTGGAAACACCATATATTTT.

The chain joins TRBV30 to TRBJ2-3; D possibly corresponds to TRBD1 (6 bases). CDR3 length: 14 amino acids. V lost 6 bases, J lost 0 bases, and 13 bases lay in between. Germline V CDR1 and CDR2: GTSNPN, SVGIG (reference sequence). This CDR3 reads CACGGRGSTDTQYF. The CDR3 nucleotides read TGTGCCTGCGGCGGTAGGGGGAGCACAGATACGCAGTATTTT.

This sequence joins TRBV5-1 and TRBJ2-2; D possibly corresponds to TRBD1 (6 bases). The CDR3 spans 16 residues. CDR1 SGHRS and CDR2 YFSETQ come from the germline V gene. Between the trimmed V and J ends, which lost 4 bases and 5 bases, there was a span of 18 bases. The CDR3 sequence is CASSGAYTGMTGELFF. The CDR3 nucleotides are TGCGCCAGCAGCGGAGCCTACACAGGGATGACCGGGGAGCTGTTTTTT.

The rearrangement joins TRBV6-1 to TRBJ2-5; D call uncertain. Trimming took 6 bases from V and 5 from J, leaving 4 bases between them. The CDR3 covers 10 residues. From germline, CDR1 is MNHNS and CDR2 SASEGT. CDR3 sequence reads: CASSEETQYF. The CDR3 DNA reads as TGTGCCAGCAGCGAGGAGACCCAGTACTTC.

The J gene is TRBJ2-7, the V gene TRBV18; 7 nucleotides line up with TRBD2. Looked up from germline, CDR1 is KGHSH and CDR2 is LQKENI. The CDR3 contains 17 residues. V trimming: 0 bases; J trimming: 1 base; junction bases outside the gene matches: 9. The CDR3 is CASSPPISLAPSYEQYF. The CDR3 DNA is TGTGCCAGCTCACCACCGATCTCACTAGCGCCTTCCTACGAGCAGTACTTC.

This rearrangement joins TRBV10-3 to TRBJ2-4, with 7 bases matching TRBD1. Germline CDR1 and CDR2: ENHRY and SYGVKD. With 3 bases clipped from V and 9 bases from J, the junction kept 5 bases outside the gene matches. This CDR3 has 13 amino acids. The DNA of the CDR3 is TGTGCCATCAGTGAAGACAGGGAAGCCATTCAGTACTTC. Protein sequence: CAISEDREAIQYF.

V gene TRBV2 combines with J gene TRBJ1-4; 7 bases are a match to TRBD1. The CDR3 totals 15 residues. The germline V gene has CDR1 SNHLY and CDR2 FYNNEI. V trimming: 5 bases; J trimming: 5 bases; junction bases outside the gene matches: 8. The CDR3 region is CASSPRQGRNEKLFF. The CDR3 coding sequence is TGTGCCAGCAGTCCCAGACAGGGTCGAAATGAAAAACTGTTTTTT.

The chain has TRBV6-5 and TRBJ2-7; possibly TRBD1 for D (6 bases). CDR1 and CDR2 from the germline V gene are MNHEY and SVGAGI. This CDR3 is 14 amino acids long. Between the trimmed V and J ends, which lost 0 bases and 5 bases, there was a span of 11 bases. CDR3 nucleotide sequence: TGTGCCAGCAGTTACTCGGGGGCGGAAGACGAGCAGTACTTC. Translated, it gives CASSYSGAEDEQYF.

This chain links TRBV19 with TRBJ2-2, with TRBD2 matching 7 bases. Unmatched junction bases numbered 13, after V lost 5 bases and J lost 4 bases. This CDR3 contains 17 residues. CDR1 LNHDA and CDR2 SQIVND come from the germline V gene (reference sequence). The CDR3 sequence is CASSSPSGGSGTGELFF. In nucleotides, the CDR3 is TGTGCCAGTAGTTCGCCCTCCGGGGGGTCGGGCACCGGGGAGCTGTTTTTT.

The chain couples TRBV5-6 to TRBJ1-2; 7 bases fit TRBD1. This CDR3 spans 14 amino acids. Germline V gene lookup returns CDR1 SGHDT and CDR2 YYEEEE. After removal of 6 bases from V and 5 bases from J, the junction contained 10 bases not matched to a gene. CDR3 residues: CASKLDRVFYGYTF. For the CDR3, the DNA is TGTGCCAGCAAACTAGACAGGGTCTTTTATGGCTACACCTTC.

This clone appeared a single time. This chain uses TRBV9 with TRBJ1-1; 8 bases map to TRBD1. In germline, CDR1 is SGDLS, CDR2 YYNGEE. V trimming: 4 bases; J trimming: 4 bases; junction bases outside the gene matches: 15. The CDR3 runs to 17 residues. The CDR3 sequence is CASSPWDGQGAGTEAFF. DNA of the CDR3: TGTGCCAGCAGCCCGTGGGATGGACAGGGCGCGGGCACTGAAGCTTTCTTT.

The rearrangement joins TRBV10-3 to TRBJ1-2; TRBD1 matches 9 bases. Germline V lookup: CDR1 ENHRY, CDR2 SYGVKD. After removal of 5 bases from V and 3 bases from J, the junction contained 7 bases not matched to a gene. The CDR3 totals 15 residues. The chain's CDR3 is CAISTGQGWDYGYTF. The DNA for the CDR3 is TGTGCCATCAGTACCGGACAGGGGTGGGACTATGGCTACACCTTC.